Below, one T cell receptor beta chain is given with its context. Its antigen is not identified. This specimen comes from a study of cytomegalovirus exposure and HLA in healthy donors. General observations from the study: Researchers catalogued under 200 TCR beta chains as cytomegalovirus-associated.

As for the donors, each was a healthy bone marrow donor. PCR used 60 Vbeta primers and 13 Jbeta primers. Sequencing used immunoSEQ multiplex PCR; TCRdb keeps in-frame clones, though not all of them. Of 150,000 to 200,000 clones listed, roughly 80% are singletons. The CDR3 contains 16 residues. V dropped 2 bases and J dropped 3; count of bases not matched to a gene: 6. CDR1 and CDR2 from the germline V gene are SGHKS and YYEKEE (reference sequence). This chain joins TRBV5-5 and TRBJ2-2, with TRBD2 identical over 8 bases. The source is a boy aged 2 to 10 in good health and CMV-seronegative. The sequenced sample was PBMCs. DNA for the CDR3: TGTGCCAGCAGCTTCAGCGGGAGTGGCGACACCGGGGAGCTGTTTTTT. It codes for CASSFSGSGDTGELFF.